Here is one T cell receptor (beta chain) with its context. What it binds is unknown. Deletions cut 7 bases from V and 7 bases from J, with 16 bases between. Germline CDR1 and CDR2: SQVTM and ANQGSEA. The CDR3 runs 12 residues. cDNA prepared by RNA extraction and subsequent reverse transcription served as the template for sequencing. TCRdb keeps only in-frame clones here, not all; method: immunoSEQ multiplex PCR. The table records 100,000 to 150,000 clones, roughly 61% of them present only once. Researchers gathered lesional scalp punch biopsies and peripheral blood from patients with alopecia areata. These data are taken from a study of CD8+ T cells in alopecia areata. Study context: Each of the treated patients was given oral tofacitinib, 5 to 10 mg twice daily, for moderate-to-severe alopecia areata.

Study-wide results and caveats: Normal-skin resident alphabeta T cells also appear among scalp sample sequences.

This TCR was sampled from a human donor with alopecia areata. V and J are TRBV29-1 and TRBJ1-1; D may be TRBD1 (5 bases). The sequencing used CD4+ T cells sorted from blood, collected at week 0. The CDR3 here is CSGANRGIEAFF. The DNA for the CDR3 is TGCAGCGGTGCGAACCGGGGCATTGAAGCTTTCTTT.